This entry concerns a single TCR beta chain. This record belongs to a study of blood T cell repertoires in COVID-19. In the study overall: Samples came from the United States, Italy and Spain, spanning acute and convalescent COVID-19.

V lost 0 bases and J 0 bases, leaving 6 bases between the germline ends. This CDR3 contains 14 residues. Germline loops: CDR1 GTSNPN, CDR2 SVGIG (reference sequence). Repertoires were generated with immunoSEQ multiplex PCR, while TCRdb's copy carries only in-frame clones and drops some. This table has over 150,000 clones, around 85% appearing once. The V and J genes are TRBV30 and TRBJ1-3; no firm D call. This clonotype was sampled from a man aged 30-40 years with acute or convalescent COVID-19. The sequencing sample was made of peripheral blood. CDR3 loop: CAWSVLNSGNTIYF. As DNA, the CDR3 is TGTGCCTGGAGTGTACTTAACTCTGGAAACACCATATATTTT.